This entry concerns a single T cell receptor beta chain. Its antigen is not identified. This sample was included in a study of PD-1 blockade in classical Hodgkin lymphoma. The study's findings and limits: Sources of repertoire differences remain undefined, possibly disease activity or prior therapy. Whoever responded completely had baseline diversity much like that seen in newly diagnosed patients.

TCRdb's copy holds only in-frame clones and misses some; the assay was immunoSEQ multiplex PCR. The sample lists 25,000 to 35,000 clones, around 68% occurring once. All the patients suffered relapse after autologous stem cell transplantation, and brentuximab vedotin exposure differed. The J segment lost 5 bases and the V segment lost 6 bases, leaving 3 bases of the junction unmatched. This CDR3 is 12 amino acids long. Germline values: CDR1 MGHRA, CDR2 YSYEKL. The chain joins TRBV4-1 to TRBJ2-5; 7 nucleotides align to TRBD2. The TCR sequence derives from a human donor with classical Hodgkin lymphoma. This sample comprised peripheral blood mononuclear cells (PBMCs), obtained before the second cycle of nivolumab. The CDR3 sequence: CASSYSGETQYF. As DNA, the CDR3 is TGCGCCAGCAGTTATAGCGGGGAGACCCAGTACTTC.